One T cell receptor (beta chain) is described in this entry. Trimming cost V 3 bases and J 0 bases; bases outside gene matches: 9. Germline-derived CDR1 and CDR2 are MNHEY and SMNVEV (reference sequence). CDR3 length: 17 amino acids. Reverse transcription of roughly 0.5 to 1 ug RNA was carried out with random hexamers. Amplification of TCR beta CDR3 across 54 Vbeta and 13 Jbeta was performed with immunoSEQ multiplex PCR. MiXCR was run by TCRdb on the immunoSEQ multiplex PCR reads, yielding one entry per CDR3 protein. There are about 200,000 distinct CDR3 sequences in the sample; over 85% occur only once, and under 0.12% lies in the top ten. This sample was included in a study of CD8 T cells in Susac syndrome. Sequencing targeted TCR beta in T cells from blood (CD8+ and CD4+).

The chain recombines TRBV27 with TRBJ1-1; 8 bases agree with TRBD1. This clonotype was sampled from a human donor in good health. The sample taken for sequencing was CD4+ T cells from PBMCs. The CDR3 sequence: CASSLGVQGVMNTEAFF. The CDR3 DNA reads TGTGCCAGCAGTTTGGGGGTACAGGGGGTCATGAACACTGAAGCTTTCTTT.